This TCR beta chain was sequenced in a study of early T cells in non-severe SARS-CoV-2 infection. Germline V gene data show CDR1 as SEHNR and CDR2 as FQNEAQ (reference sequence). The CDR3 covers 13 residues. Trimming took 8 bases from V and 1 from J, leaving 11 bases between them. TCRdb analysed the 5' RACE reads with MiXCR anew, one entry per CDR3 protein. The sample lists 70,000 or so distinct CDR3 sequences; approximately 12% were seen once. Sequenced sample: whole blood. The chain links TRBV7-9 to TRBJ2-5, with D uncertain. The receptor was derived from an adult who was a healthcare worker with PCR-confirmed SARS-CoV-2 infection or an uninfected control (not recorded which). The CDR3 sequence is CASVRVGQETQYF. As DNA, the CDR3 is TGTGCCAGCGTCCGGGTAGGCCAAGAGACCCAGTACTTC.